This paragraph reports one TCR beta chain. Its recognized antigen is unknown. It has no much larger one-base neighbor in the sample; base qualities were not kept. The donors were 40 or so Caucasian individuals from Russia, aged roughly 6 to 100 years, who were systemically healthy. Each donor gave around 9 milliliters of peripheral blood, collected into EDTA-treated Vacutainer tubes. PBMCs were isolated by Ficoll-Paque density-gradient centrifugation, with at least 6.5 million obtained per sample. Total RNA, at least 6 micrograms per sample, was extracted from PBMCs with Trizol reagent. Naive CD45RAhigh/CD27high T cell percentages were measured by flow cytometry on a PBMC aliquot from every donor. The record originates from a study of blood T cells in healthy people across ages (dated by TCRdb to the mid-2010s). Regarding the study in general: Template switching captured roughly one uniquely barcoded TCR beta cDNA molecule per two T cells in model experiments. Age-related changes in TCR beta repertoire diversity were measured in the study by deep sequencing normalized with unique cDNA molecular identifiers. Using the same blood draw, the study looked at two additional independent replicas of 1 million unique cDNA reads for two donors, one aged 18 to 30 and the other aged 80 or older. Donors were grouped into four age groups: young (average roughly 15 years), middle-aged (39), aged (about 59) and long-lived (over 80).

Compared with germline, V lacks 7 bases and J lacks 1 base; bases without a gene match: 9. From the germline V gene, CDR1 is SQVTM and CDR2 is ANQGSEA. CDR3 length: 15 amino acids, cysteine to phenylalanine. The read is trimmed to its CDR3 DNA, 45 bases read in frame from base 1. Broader findings and caveats from the paper: The CMV infection status of donors was not known, potentially confounding age-related changes in expanded clonotypes. Because profiling used bulk unsorted PBMCs, naive and antigen-experienced compartments could not be compared conclusively. The long-lived group showed more naive CD4+ T cells, fewer expanded clones and increased TCR diversity than the aged group, suggesting age selection. A strong correlation was found between observed TCR beta diversity and the percentage of naive T cells measured by flow cytometry. Total diversity estimates from one million sequenced T cells were considered lower bounds and underestimates. As age increased, observed TCR beta diversity per million T cells dropped in a roughly linear way, and a significant reduction was already evident by age 40.

Libraries were constructed by 5' RACE. The listed sequencing device is Illumina HiSeq 2500. A second PCR of about 6 to 12 cycles was performed with a sample-barcoded 5' primer and a J-beta primer mix. A unique molecular identifier was introduced onto each TCR beta cDNA molecule by a template-switch 5' adaptor carrying 12 random nucleotides. At least 3 million CDR3-containing paired-end reads were obtained from each sample. First-strand cDNA was synthesized from all RNA with the Mint cDNA synthesis kit, primed by a TRBC-specific oligonucleotide. Following uracil-DNA glycosylase treatment, a first 18-cycle PCR with universal primers M1SS and BC2_uni_R was performed on all cDNA. The authors processed their data as follows. For normalization, 1 million high-quality reads were randomly selected from each sample, with every read carrying a distinct molecular identifier. Reads sharing molecular identifiers were discarded rather than binned into consensus sequences. MiTCR, with a Q25 quality threshold and the strictest error-elimination algorithm, was used for CDR3 identification, clonotype clustering and error correction. A nonparametric unseen species model with Euler transformation was used to estimate a lower bound on total TCR beta diversity. TCRdb reprocessed the public reads (quality trimming at Q25 with fastp, clone calling with MiXCR) and kept in-frame beta chains. Rows with one shared CDR3 protein collapse into an entry with the most common genes and DNA. These V and J calls derive from TCRdb rather than the authors' analysis. The sample table lists around 990,000 distinct CDR3 sequences, approximately 25% of them with a count of one. Clones ranked in the top ten supply about 0.69% of the sample.

The sample also formed part of further work on T cells of mothers and their children. As the second paper documents: Nine systemically healthy Caucasian individuals served as donors, namely three mothers together with their six children. cDNA synthesis consumed the entire amount of extracted RNA, loaded at approximately 1.5 ug RNA in each 15 ul reaction. In the second PCR, sample barcodes and 2-4 random nucleotides were introduced via the M1S primer. Over 10 million TCR beta CDR3 reads came from each mother, compared with approximately 3.1 million reads from each child. TCR recombination output is similarly shaped by thymic selection in related and unrelated pairs, with a minor effect exerted by inherited differences. Normalized repertoire overlap was always slightly but never significantly higher in related than unrelated mother-child pairs. Persistent microchimeric T cell clones were not detected, at a sensitivity of about 99 clones per million clonotypes. Deep NGS was used in the study to compare the TCR beta repertoires of mothers and children and to look for features that separate related mother-child pairs from unrelated individuals. Mothers averaged around 40 +/- 4 years of age and children averaged about 10 +/- 4 years. After adapters were ligated using NEBNext reagents, the libraries underwent 100+100 nt paired-end sequencing on an Illumina HiSeq 2000. To avoid cross-contamination, the mother libraries and the child libraries were prepared a month apart and sequenced in separate runs. Between roughly 450,000 and 2,000,000 distinct TCR beta clonotypes were identified per donor. Naive TCR beta clonotypes were estimated from low-frequency clonotypes matched to each donor's FACS-determined naive share, without sorting.

The TCR sequence derives from a girl aged 2-9 years in good health. The sequence links TRBV29-1 to TRBJ2-3; the junction holds 9 bases that match TRBD2. The material sequenced was blood. The sequence in DNA is TGCAGCGGATTTAGCGGGAGTACCGGCACAGATACGCAGTATTTT. The encoded protein is CSGFSGSTGTDTQYF.